The clone carrying this T cell receptor beta chain has a handful of counts. As yet, its antigen is unknown. The sample comes from a study of blood T cells in healthy people across ages. Total RNA extraction produced at least 5 micrograms (per sample) for the study. A second PCR of 7 to 11 cycles used a sample-barcoded 5' primer and a J-beta primer mix. TCRdb independently ran MiXCR on the 5' RACE reads; one entry per CDR3 protein. This sample has roughly 1,700,000 distinct CDR3 sequences, with 25% to 30% found just once. General study results and limits: A strong correlation between TCR beta diversity and naive T cell percentage was seen. Possibly confounding the expanded clonotype changes was the fact that donor CMV status was unknown.

Sequencing was performed on blood. The sequence came from a woman aged 25 to 39 in good health.

The CDR3 DNA reads TGTGCCAGCAGAGCACCAGGGGCTGGTAATTCACCCCTCCACTTT. Translated, it gives CASRAPGAGNSPLHF. The V call is TRBV7-9, the J call TRBJ1-6; TRBD1 is a possible D gene (6 bases). The CDR3 totals 15 residues. V dropped 6 bases and J dropped 6 bases, with 15 bases sitting between them. Germline V gene sequence: CDR1 SEHNR, CDR2 FQNEAQ (reference sequence).